This T cell receptor (beta chain) was documented in a study of OX40 agonist ivuxolimab in advanced cancers. Across the study: Aged roughly 23 to 79 with a mean of approximately 60 years, they were about 83% male. Findings and limits, study-wide: Clonal expansion in partial responders at 0.1-3.0 mg/kg ranked among the lowest. There were, on average, more expanded clones in CD8+ T cells than in CD4+.

Researchers took blood at baseline, on cycle 4 day 1, and on cycle 7 day 1. The germline CDR1 and CDR2 sequences are MNHNS and SASEGT. V lost 6 bases and J 7 bases, leaving 9 bases between the germline ends. The CDR3 spans 11 residues. Concerning this clone itself: Its specificity is unknown.

Clones were read by immunoSEQ multiplex PCR, and TCRdb kept only the in-frame ones, dropping some. Of about 8,900 clones listed, 55% to 75% are singletons. The starting material was CD4+ or CD8+ T cells sorted from blood, obtained in a trial of the OX40 agonist ivuxolimab. This clonotype was obtained from an adult with an advanced solid tumor such as melanoma, head and neck, liver or kidney cancer. The chain recombines TRBV6-1 with TRBJ1-1; TRBD1 might be the D (5 bases). CDR3 protein: CASRGTGEAFF. The CDR3, as DNA: TGTGCCAGCAGAGGGACGGGTGAAGCTTTCTTT.